This T cell receptor beta chain was retrieved from a study of chemoradiotherapy in HPV16-positive cancers. Study-wide context: Candidate HPV-specific clones and shared TCR motifs came from a couple of HPV16-positive patients. Study-wide findings and caveats: Candidate HPV-specific clones and E7-related TCR motifs grew in tumor during treatment.

CDR3 length equals 15 residues. The germline V gene has CDR1 LGHNT and CDR2 FRNRAP. The ends were cut back, 6 bases at V and 2 bases at J, with 17 bases in the middle. As concerns this clone: Its antigen remains unidentified.

The repertoire was sequenced with immunoSEQ multiplex PCR; TCRdb's copy has only in-frame clones and lacks some. Of 9,000 to 10,000 clones in the sample, 84% were seen once. The V gene is TRBV12-5, the J gene TRBJ2-7; D might be TRBD2 (7 bases). This material consisted of blood, taken from a patient who underwent chemoradiotherapy. The TCR was taken from a human donor with HPV-associated anogenital cancer. DNA of the CDR3: TGTGCTAGTGGGCCGGAGGGGGGGGCCCCCTACGAGCAGTACTTC. Residues: CASGPEGGAPYEQYF.